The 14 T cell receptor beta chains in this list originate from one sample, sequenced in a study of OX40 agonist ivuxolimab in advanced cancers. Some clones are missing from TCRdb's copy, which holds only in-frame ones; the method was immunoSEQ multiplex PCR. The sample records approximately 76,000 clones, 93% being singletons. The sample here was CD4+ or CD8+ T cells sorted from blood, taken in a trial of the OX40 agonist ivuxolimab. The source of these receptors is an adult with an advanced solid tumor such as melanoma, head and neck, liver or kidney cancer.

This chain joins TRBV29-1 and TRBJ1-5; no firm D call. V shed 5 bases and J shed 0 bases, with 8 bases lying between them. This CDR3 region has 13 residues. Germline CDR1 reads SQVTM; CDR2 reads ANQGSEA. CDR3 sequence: CSVSQGSNQPQHF. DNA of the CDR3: TGCAGCGTTTCACAAGGTAGCAATCAGCCCCAGCATTTT. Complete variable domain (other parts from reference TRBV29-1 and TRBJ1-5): SAVISQKPSRDICQRGTSLTIQCQVDSQVTMMFWYRQQPGQSLTLIATANQGSEATYESGFVIDKFPISRPNLTFSTLTVSNMSPEDSSIYLCSVSQGSNQPQHFGDGTRLSIL.

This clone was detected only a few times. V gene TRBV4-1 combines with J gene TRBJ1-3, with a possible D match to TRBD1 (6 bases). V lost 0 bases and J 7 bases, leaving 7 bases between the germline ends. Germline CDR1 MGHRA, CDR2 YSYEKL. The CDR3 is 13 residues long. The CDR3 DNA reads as TGCGCCAGCAGCCAAGATCAGGGGAACACCATATATTTT. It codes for CASSQDQGNTIYF.

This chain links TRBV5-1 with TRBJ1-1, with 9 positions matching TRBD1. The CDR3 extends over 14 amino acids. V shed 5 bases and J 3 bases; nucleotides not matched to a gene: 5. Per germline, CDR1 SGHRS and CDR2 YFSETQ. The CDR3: CASSSDRGYTEAFF. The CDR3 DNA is TGCGCCAGCAGTTCTGACAGGGGGTACACTGAAGCTTTCTTT.

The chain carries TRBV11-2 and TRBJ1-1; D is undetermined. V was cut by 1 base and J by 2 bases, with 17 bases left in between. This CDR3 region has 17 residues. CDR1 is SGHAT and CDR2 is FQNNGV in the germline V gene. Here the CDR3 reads CASSLAPKRTDNTEAFF. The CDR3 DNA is TGTGCCAGCAGCTTAGCGCCGAAACGGACGGATAACACTGAAGCTTTCTTT.

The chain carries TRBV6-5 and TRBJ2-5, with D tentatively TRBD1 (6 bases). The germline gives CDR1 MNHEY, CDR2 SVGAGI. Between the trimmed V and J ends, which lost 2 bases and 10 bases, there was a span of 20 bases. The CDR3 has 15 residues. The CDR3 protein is CASSYATGSMGSQYF. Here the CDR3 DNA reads TGTGCCAGCAGTTACGCGACAGGCTCTATGGGGAGCCAGTACTTC.

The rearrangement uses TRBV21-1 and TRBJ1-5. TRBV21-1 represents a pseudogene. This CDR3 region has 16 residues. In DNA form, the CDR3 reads TGTGCCAGCAGCAAATCGACCTGCAGAGGCAATCAGCCCCAGCATTTT. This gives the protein CASSKSTCRGNQPQHF.

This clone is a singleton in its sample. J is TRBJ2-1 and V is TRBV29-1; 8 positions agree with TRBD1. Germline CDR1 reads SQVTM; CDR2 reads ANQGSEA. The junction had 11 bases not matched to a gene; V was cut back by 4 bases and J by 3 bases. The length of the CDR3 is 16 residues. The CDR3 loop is CSVGTGSLWNYNEQFF. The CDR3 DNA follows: TGCAGCGTTGGGACAGGGAGCCTCTGGAACTACAATGAGCAGTTCTTC.

The CDR3 spells CASSFWASGGGTNEQFF. The CDR3 DNA is TGTGCCAGCAGCTTCTGGGCTAGCGGGGGAGGGACCAATGAGCAGTTCTTC. The V gene is TRBV11-2, the J gene TRBJ2-1; TRBD2 agrees at 10 bases. Trimming took 3 bases from V and 6 from J; bases not matched to a gene: 11. This CDR3 has 17 residues. Germline loops: CDR1 SGHAT, CDR2 FQNNGV.

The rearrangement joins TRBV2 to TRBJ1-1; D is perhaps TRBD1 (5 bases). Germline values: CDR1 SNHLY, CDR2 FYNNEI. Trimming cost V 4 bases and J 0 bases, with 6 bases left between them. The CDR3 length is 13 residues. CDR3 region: CASSVGLNTEAFF. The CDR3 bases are TGTGCCAGCAGTGTGGGGCTGAACACTGAAGCTTTCTTT.

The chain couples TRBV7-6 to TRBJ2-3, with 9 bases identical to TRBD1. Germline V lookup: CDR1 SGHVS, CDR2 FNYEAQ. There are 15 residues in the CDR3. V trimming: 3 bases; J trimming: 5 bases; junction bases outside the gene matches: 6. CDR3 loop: CASSFGTGSLDTQYF. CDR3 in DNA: TGTGCCAGCAGCTTCGGGACAGGGTCATTAGATACGCAGTATTTT.

The DNA for the CDR3 is TGTGCCACCAGCAGCCCGGGACAGGGAATTCATGGGGCCAACGTCCTGACTTTC. It encodes CATSSPGQGIHGANVLTF. The V gene is TRBV15, the J gene TRBJ2-6; 9 bases map to TRBD1. The CDR3 is 18 residues long. V dropped 3 bases and J dropped 3; count of bases not matched to a gene: 9. The germline V gene has CDR1 LNHNV and CDR2 YYDKDF (reference sequence).

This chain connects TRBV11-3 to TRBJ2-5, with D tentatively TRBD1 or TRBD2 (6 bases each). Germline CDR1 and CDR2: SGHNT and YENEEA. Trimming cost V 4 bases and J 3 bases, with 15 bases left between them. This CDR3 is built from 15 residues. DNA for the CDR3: TGTGCCAGCAGCTCCCGACAGGACTATAAAGAGACCCAGTACTTC. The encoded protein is CASSSRQDYKETQYF.

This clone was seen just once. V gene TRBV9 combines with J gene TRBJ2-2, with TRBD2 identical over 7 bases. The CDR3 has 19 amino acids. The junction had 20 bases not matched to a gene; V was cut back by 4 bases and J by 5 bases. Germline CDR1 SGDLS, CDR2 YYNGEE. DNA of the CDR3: TGTGCCAGCAGCCAGGAGGGAGGGGTCTCAGACCCGGGGACCGGGGAGCTGTTTTTT. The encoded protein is CASSQEGGVSDPGTGELFF.

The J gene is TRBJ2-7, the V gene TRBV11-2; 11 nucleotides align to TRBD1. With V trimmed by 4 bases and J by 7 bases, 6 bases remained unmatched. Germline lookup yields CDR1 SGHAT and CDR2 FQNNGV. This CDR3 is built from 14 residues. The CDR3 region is CASSSGQGAGEQYF. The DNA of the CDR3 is TGTGCCAGCAGCTCTGGACAGGGGGCCGGGGAGCAGTACTTC.